What follows is one T cell receptor (beta chain) and its context. The data originate from a study of blood T cell repertoires in COVID-19. As for the study in general: Acute and convalescent COVID-19 samples came from the United States, Italy and Spain. Nucleic acid was either cDNA or gDNA, and it came from T cells, B-cell-depleted T cells, or PBMCs.

This CDR3 is 17 amino acids long. V lost 4 bases and J lost 4; bases outside the gene matches: 14. The V gene's germline CDR1 is MGHRA and CDR2 YSYEKL. Authors' analysis steps: It was from reference gene primer amplification that nucleated cell counts were estimated. Libraries were prepared by immunoSEQ multiplex PCR; TCRdb keeps only in-frame clonotypes and omits some of them. Clone size and V and J calls were adopted from that table, with D and trimming inferred from the DNA. This table has 45,000 to 60,000 clones, 70% to 90% appearing once. Sequencing input: peripheral blood. The TCR originated in a human donor in a cohort sampled during active COVID-19. The rearrangement links TRBV4-1 to TRBJ1-1, with 8 bases fitting TRBD1. CDR3 sequence reads: CASSPSPVRGRGTEAFF. For the CDR3, the DNA is TGCGCCAGCAGCCCATCCCCTGTCAGGGGGCGAGGCACTGAAGCTTTCTTT.